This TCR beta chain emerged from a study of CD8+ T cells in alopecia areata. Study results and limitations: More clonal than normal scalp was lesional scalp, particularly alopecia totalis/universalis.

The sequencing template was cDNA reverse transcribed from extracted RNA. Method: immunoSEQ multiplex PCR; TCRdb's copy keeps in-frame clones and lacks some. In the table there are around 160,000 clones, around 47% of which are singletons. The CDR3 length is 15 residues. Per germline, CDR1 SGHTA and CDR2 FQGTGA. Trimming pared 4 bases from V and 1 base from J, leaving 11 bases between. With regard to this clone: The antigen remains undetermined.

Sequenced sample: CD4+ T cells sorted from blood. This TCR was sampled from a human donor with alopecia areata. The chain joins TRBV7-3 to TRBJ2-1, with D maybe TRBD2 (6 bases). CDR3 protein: CASSSGRESYNEQFF. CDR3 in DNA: TGTGCCAGCAGCTCTGGTCGGGAGTCCTACAATGAGCAGTTCTTC.